What follows are 22 T cell receptor beta chains derived from one specimen sequenced in a study of cytomegalovirus exposure and HLA in healthy donors. The PCR had 60 Vbeta and 13 Jbeta primers. TCRdb's table, derived via immunoSEQ multiplex PCR, lists solely in-frame clones and lacks some. There are around 93,000 clones in the sample; roughly 63% occur only once, and 5.5% to 6.5% lies in the top ten. The sequencing input was PBMCs. The receptors were sampled from a boy under 18 in good health and CMV-seropositive.

The chain joins TRBV2 to TRBJ2-7, with TRBD2 identical over 9 bases. Germline values: CDR1 SNHLY, CDR2 FYNNEI. V gave up 1 base and J gave up 6 bases; unmatched junction bases: 7. This CDR3 contains 15 residues. The CDR3 region has the DNA TGTGCCAGCAGTGAAGGGTTAGCGGGGGTGCGCGAGCAGTACTTC. Encoded protein: CASSEGLAGVREQYF.

V usage is TRBV29-1 and J usage is TRBJ1-1, with D possibly being TRBD1 (5 bases). Germline-derived CDR1 and CDR2 are SQVTM and ANQGSEA. The V and J ends lost 5 bases and 4 bases respectively, with 14 bases between them. CDR3 length: 13 amino acids. This CDR3 is CSVLSGWGTEAFF. As DNA, the CDR3 is TGCAGCGTTCTCTCAGGGTGGGGCACTGAAGCTTTCTTT.

This clone was detected only a few times. This chain connects TRBV13 to TRBJ1-1; tentative D call: TRBD1 (5 bases). CDR1 is PRHDT and CDR2 is FYEKMQ in the germline V gene (reference sequence). V gave up 1 base and J gave up 1 base, with 13 bases separating them. This CDR3 has 16 residues. CDR3 nucleotides: TGTGCCAGCAGCTTAGATAACATCGGGGGGAACACTGAAGCTTTCTTT. This encodes CASSLDNIGGNTEAFF.

The rearrangement uses TRBV6-1 and TRBJ1-3, with no clear D. This CDR3 comprises 13 residues. The V gene lost 7 bases and the J gene lost 4 bases, with 11 bases spanning the gap. CDR1 is MNHNS and CDR2 is SASEGT in the germline V gene. The CDR3 spells CASKDTGGNTIYF. DNA of the CDR3: TGTGCCAGCAAAGACACGGGGGGAAACACCATATATTTT.

This chain links TRBV9 with TRBJ2-5; tentatively, D is TRBD1 (5 bases). The V and J ends lost 0 bases and 2 bases respectively, with 8 bases between them. Per germline, CDR1 SGDLS and CDR2 YYNGEE. This CDR3 has 14 amino acids. The CDR3 nucleotides are TGTGCCAGCAGCGTAGCACAGGTTCAAGAGACCCAGTACTTC. The encoded protein is CASSVAQVQETQYF.

This chain connects TRBV7-9 to TRBJ2-7; TRBD2 might be the D (6 bases). Per germline, CDR1 SEHNR and CDR2 FQNEAQ (reference sequence). Trimming removed 5 bases at V and 1 base at J, with 9 bases between. The CDR3 totals 13 residues. CDR3 coding DNA: TGTGCCAGCAGCGCCGGGACTTCCTACGAGCAGTACTTC. Translated, it gives CASSAGTSYEQYF.

This clone turned up a few times. The chain joins TRBV11-2 to TRBJ2-5; 7 nucleotides line up with TRBD2. Germline V lookup: CDR1 SGHAT, CDR2 FQNNGV. After removal of 1 base from V and 4 bases from J, the junction contained 0 bases not matched to a gene. CDR3 length equals 13 residues. The CDR3 loop is CASSLGEGETQYF. CDR3 sequence (DNA): TGTGCCAGCAGCTTAGGGGAGGGAGAGACCCAGTACTTC.

The CDR3 sequence is CASSPGGRVYQPQHF. The DNA of the CDR3 is TGTGCCAGCAGTCCAGGGGGTAGGGTTTATCAGCCCCAGCATTTT. The chain carries TRBV6-5 and TRBJ1-5; 7 bases match TRBD1. V was clipped by 5 bases and J by 5 bases; unmatched bases: 9. Germline-derived CDR1 and CDR2 are MNHEY and SVGAGI. The CDR3 has 15 residues.

The genes are TRBV29-1 and TRBJ2-1, with 11 bases fitting TRBD2. Germline V lookup: CDR1 SQVTM, CDR2 ANQGSEA. CDR3 size: 15 residues. V shed 7 bases, J shed 4 bases, and the junction held 9 bases outside the gene matches. CDR3 nucleotides: TGCAGCGCCAACTCCGGGACTAGCGGTTACAATGAGCAGTTCTTC. Its protein product is CSANSGTSGYNEQFF.

The chain joins TRBV19 to TRBJ2-2; the D is unclear. Trimming shortened V by 7 bases and J by 5 bases, and 8 bases separated the two germline ends. CDR3 length: 12 amino acids. The germline V gene has CDR1 LNHDA and CDR2 SQIVND (reference sequence). CDR3 DNA sequence: TGTGCCAGTACGAGAAGAACCGGGGAGCTGTTTTTT. Translating gives CASTRRTGELFF.

This clone has just a few counts. This chain uses TRBV6-5 with TRBJ2-7; D perhaps matches TRBD2 (5 bases). Germline CDR1 is MNHEY and CDR2 is SVGAGI. The length of the CDR3 is 13 residues. The V and J ends lost 8 bases and 0 bases respectively, with 11 bases between them. The CDR3 DNA sequence: TGTGCCAGCCGCAGTAGCGCCTCCTACGAGCAGTACTTC. Amino acid sequence: CASRSSASYEQYF.

The gene calls are TRBV9 and TRBJ2-3, with D perhaps TRBD2 (6 bases). CDR1 and CDR2 (germline): SGDLS, YYNGEE. This CDR3 contains 14 residues. The V end lost 0 bases, the J end lost 5 bases, and 10 bases lay between the germline ends. The CDR3 nucleotides read TGTGCCAGCAGCGTAGTGGGGGGTCTAGATACGCAGTATTTT. This translates into CASSVVGGLDTQYF.

The J gene is TRBJ2-3, the V gene TRBV7-3, with TRBD2 matching 8 bases. This CDR3 is built from 15 residues. The germline V gene encodes CDR1 SGHTA and CDR2 FQGTGA. The V segment lost 4 bases and the J segment 6 bases; nucleotides outside the gene matches: 9. In nucleotides, the CDR3 is TGTGCCAGCAGCTCTATAGCGGGATCCCTGGATACGCAGTATTTT. Amino acid sequence: CASSSIAGSLDTQYF.

This clone was counted once. The gene calls are TRBV30 and TRBJ1-1; no clear D gene. Trimming stripped 4 bases from V and 1 base from J, with 10 bases between. The CDR3 spans 13 residues. Germline assignment: CDR1 GTSNPN and CDR2 SVGIG (reference sequence). The CDR3 sequence is CAWTPSRNTEAFF. CDR3 nucleotide sequence: TGTGCCTGGACCCCCTCTAGGAACACTGAAGCTTTCTTT.

This clone was observed a handful of times. The chain couples TRBV30 to TRBJ1-5; 10 bases match TRBD1. After removal of 3 bases from V and 0 bases from J, the junction contained 14 bases not matched to a gene. Germline V gives CDR1 GTSNPN, CDR2 SVGIG (reference sequence). The CDR3 runs 19 residues. For the CDR3, the DNA is TGTGCCTGGAGCCATCCCGGGACAGGGGTTCTCGGTAGCAATCAGCCCCAGCATTTT. Translated: CAWSHPGTGVLGSNQPQHF.

V and J are TRBV6-5 and TRBJ1-2; D uncertain. The CDR3 consists of 14 residues. V lost 6 bases and J 1 base, leaving 12 bases between the germline ends. Per the germline V gene, CDR1 is MNHEY and CDR2 is SVGAGI. DNA for the CDR3: TGTGCCAGCAGCCGGACGGAGGATAACTATGGCTACACCTTC. Its protein is CASSRTEDNYGYTF.

About this clone: The junction and the germline gene differ at one end; a read error may be behind it. The chain uses TRBV27 and TRBJ2-2; 8 nucleotides align to TRBD2. Germline CDR1 MNHEY, CDR2 SMNVEV (reference sequence). The CDR3 is made up of 15 amino acids. The CDR3 loop is CCSGARNWNTGELFF. CDR3 in DNA: TGCTGTAGCGGGGCCAGAAACTGGAACACCGGGGAGCTGTTTTTT.

There are a few counts of this clone. The gene calls are TRBV7-4 and TRBJ1-1; TRBD1 might be the D (6 bases). Trimming removed 6 bases from V and 0 bases from J, with 17 bases in between. Germline CDR1 SGHVT, CDR2 SQSDAQ. This CDR3 spans 16 amino acids. CDR3 sequence: CASRWRRRGMNTEAFF. In nucleotides, the CDR3 is TGTGCCAGCAGATGGAGACGCAGGGGAATGAACACTGAAGCTTTCTTT. Supplemented by reference TRBV7-4 and TRBJ1-1, the full variable domain reads GAGVSQSPRYKVAKRGRDVALRCDSISGHVTLYWYRQTLGQGSEVLTYSQSDAQRDKSGRPSGRFSAERPERSVSTLKIQRTEQGDSAVYLCASRWRRRGMNTEAFFGQGTRLTVV.

This sequence joins TRBV5-6 and TRBJ1-6; 9 nucleotides agree with TRBD1. Germline loops: CDR1 SGHDT, CDR2 YYEEEE. Losses at the gene ends were 3 bases for V and 8 bases for J; bases not matched to a gene: 6. The CDR3 contains 15 residues. CDR3 nucleotides: TGTGCCAGCAGCTGGGGACAGGGAACGGATTCACCCCTCCACTTT. Translated, it gives CASSWGQGTDSPLHF.

The CDR3 spells CASSYEGVNEQYF. The CDR3 nucleotides are TGCGCCAGCAGTTATGAGGGGGTTAACGAGCAGTACTTC. This chain joins TRBV5-1 and TRBJ2-7; the D gene is possibly TRBD1 (6 bases). V was pared by 5 bases and J by 5 bases, with 14 bases between. Germline CDR1 is SGHRS and CDR2 is YFSETQ. This CDR3 is built from 13 residues.

The chain recombines TRBV6-4 with TRBJ2-2, with TRBD2 matching 7 bases. V lost 4 bases to trimming and J lost 1 base; unmatched junction nucleotides: 3. Germline V lookup: CDR1 MRHNA, CDR2 SNTAGT. This CDR3 has 15 amino acids. The CDR3 region is CASSGLAGNTGELFF. The CDR3 coding sequence is TGTGCCAGCAGTGGACTAGCCGGGAACACCGGGGAGCTGTTTTTT.

The genes are TRBV7-9 and TRBJ2-7; 9 bases map to TRBD1. CDR1 SEHNR and CDR2 FQNEAQ come from the germline V gene (reference sequence). This CDR3 is 18 amino acids long. V shed 2 bases and J 5 bases; nucleotides not matched to a gene: 16. CDR3 sequence (DNA): TGTGCCAGCAGCTTAACATTTCACCCGGGACAGGGTATCCACGAGCAGTACTTC. It codes for CASSLTFHPGQGIHEQYF. Combining the CDR3 with reference TRBV7-9 and TRBJ2-7 gives the whole variable domain DTGVSQNPRHKITKRGQNVTFRCDPISEHNRLYWYRQTLGQGPEFLTYFQNEAQLEKSRLLSDRFSAERPKGSFSTLEIQRTEQGDSAMYLCASSLTFHPGQGIHEQYFGPGTRLTVT.